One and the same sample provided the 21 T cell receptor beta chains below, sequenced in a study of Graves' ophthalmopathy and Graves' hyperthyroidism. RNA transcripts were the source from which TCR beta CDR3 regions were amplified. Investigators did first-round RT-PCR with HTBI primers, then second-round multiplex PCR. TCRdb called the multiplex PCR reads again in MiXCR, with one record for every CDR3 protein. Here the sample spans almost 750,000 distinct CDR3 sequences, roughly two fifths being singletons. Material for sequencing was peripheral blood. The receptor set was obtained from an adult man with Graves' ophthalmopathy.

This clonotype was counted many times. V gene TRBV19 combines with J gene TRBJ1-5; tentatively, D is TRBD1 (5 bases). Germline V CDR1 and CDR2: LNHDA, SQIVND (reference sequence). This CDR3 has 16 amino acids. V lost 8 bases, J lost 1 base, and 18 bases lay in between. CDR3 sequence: CASSTARISSNQPQHF. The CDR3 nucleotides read TGTGCCAGTTCGACAGCAAGAATTTCGAGCAATCAGCCCCAGCATTTT.

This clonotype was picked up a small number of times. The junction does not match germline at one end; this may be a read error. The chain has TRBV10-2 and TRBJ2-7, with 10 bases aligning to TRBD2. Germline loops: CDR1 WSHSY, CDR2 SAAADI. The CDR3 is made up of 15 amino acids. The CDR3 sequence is CASSETSGDFYEQYF. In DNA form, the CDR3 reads TGTGCCAGCAGCGAAACTAGCGGGGATTTTTACGAGCAGTACTTC.

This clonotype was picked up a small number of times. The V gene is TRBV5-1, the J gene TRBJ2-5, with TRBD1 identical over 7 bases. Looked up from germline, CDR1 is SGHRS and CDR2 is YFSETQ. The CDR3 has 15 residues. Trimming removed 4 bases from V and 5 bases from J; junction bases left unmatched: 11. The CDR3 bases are TGCGCCAGCAGCGCCGGGACAGTCGACGGCGAGACCCAGTACTTC. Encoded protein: CASSAGTVDGETQYF.

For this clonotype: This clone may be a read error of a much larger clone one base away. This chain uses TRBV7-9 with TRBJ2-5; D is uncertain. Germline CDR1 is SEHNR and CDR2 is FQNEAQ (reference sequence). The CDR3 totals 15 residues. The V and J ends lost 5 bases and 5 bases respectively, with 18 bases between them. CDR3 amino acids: CASSMAPRAGETQYF. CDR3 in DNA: TGTGCCAGCAGCATGGCCCCCAGAGCCGGGGAGACCCAGTACTTC.

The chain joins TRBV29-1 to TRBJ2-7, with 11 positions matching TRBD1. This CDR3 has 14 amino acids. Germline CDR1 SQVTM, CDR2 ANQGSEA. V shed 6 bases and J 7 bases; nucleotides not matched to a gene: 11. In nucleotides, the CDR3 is TGCAGCGTCGTTCGGGGGGGACAGGGGGATGAGCAGTACTTC. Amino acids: CSVVRGGQGDEQYF.

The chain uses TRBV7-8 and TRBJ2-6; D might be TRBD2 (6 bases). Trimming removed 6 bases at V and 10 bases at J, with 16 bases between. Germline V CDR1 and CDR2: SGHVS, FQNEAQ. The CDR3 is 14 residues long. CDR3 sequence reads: CASSIRAGGNVLTF. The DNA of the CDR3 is TGTGCCAGCAGTATCCGGGCCGGGGGAAACGTCCTGACTTTC.

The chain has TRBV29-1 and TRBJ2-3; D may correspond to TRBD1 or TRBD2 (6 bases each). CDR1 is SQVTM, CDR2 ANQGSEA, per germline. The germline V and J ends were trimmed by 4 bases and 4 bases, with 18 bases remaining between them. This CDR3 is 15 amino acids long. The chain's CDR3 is CSVGGALYGSDTQYF. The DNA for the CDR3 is TGCAGCGTTGGGGGGGCCCTCTATGGATCAGATACGCAGTATTTT.

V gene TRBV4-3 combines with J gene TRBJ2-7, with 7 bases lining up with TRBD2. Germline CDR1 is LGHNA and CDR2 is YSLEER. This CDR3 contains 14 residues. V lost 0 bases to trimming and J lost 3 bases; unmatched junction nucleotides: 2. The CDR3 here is CASSQERESYEQYF. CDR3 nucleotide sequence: TGCGCCAGCAGCCAAGAGCGGGAGAGCTACGAGCAGTACTTC.

The CDR3 DNA is TGTGCCAGCAGCCCCCTGACAGGGCGAACCACCGGGGAGCTGTTTTTT. This translates into CASSPLTGRTTGELFF. The gene calls are TRBV11-2 and TRBJ2-2, with 7 bases fitting TRBD1. CDR1 is SGHAT and CDR2 is FQNNGV in the germline V gene. V gave up 5 bases and J gave up 4 bases; unmatched junction bases: 10. This CDR3 is 16 amino acids long.

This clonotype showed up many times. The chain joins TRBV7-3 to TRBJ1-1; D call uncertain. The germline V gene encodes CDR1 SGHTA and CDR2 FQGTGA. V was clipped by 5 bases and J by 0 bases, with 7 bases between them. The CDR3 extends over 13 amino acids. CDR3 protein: CASSESMNTEAFF. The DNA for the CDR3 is TGTGCCAGCAGCGAGAGCATGAACACTGAAGCTTTCTTT.

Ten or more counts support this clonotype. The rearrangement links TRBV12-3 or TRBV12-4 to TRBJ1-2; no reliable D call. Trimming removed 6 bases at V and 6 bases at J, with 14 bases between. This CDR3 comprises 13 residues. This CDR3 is CASSPGRLNGYTF. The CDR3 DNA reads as TGTGCCAGCAGCCCTGGACGGTTAAATGGCTACACCTTC.

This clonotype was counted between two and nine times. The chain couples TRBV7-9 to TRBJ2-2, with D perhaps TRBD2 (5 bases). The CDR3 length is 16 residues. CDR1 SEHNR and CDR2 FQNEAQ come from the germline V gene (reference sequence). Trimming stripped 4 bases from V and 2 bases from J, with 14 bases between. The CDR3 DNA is TGTGCCAGCAGCTCCCCTTTGAGGGCAAACACCGGGGAGCTGTTTTTT. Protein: CASSSPLRANTGELFF.

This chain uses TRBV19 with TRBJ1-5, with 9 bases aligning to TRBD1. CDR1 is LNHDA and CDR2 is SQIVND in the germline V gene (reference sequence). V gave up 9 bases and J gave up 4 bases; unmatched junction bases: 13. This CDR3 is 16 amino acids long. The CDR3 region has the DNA TGTGCCAGCTCAAATGAAGGAGGACAGGGGAATCAGCCCCAGCATTTT. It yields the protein CASSNEGGQGNQPQHF.

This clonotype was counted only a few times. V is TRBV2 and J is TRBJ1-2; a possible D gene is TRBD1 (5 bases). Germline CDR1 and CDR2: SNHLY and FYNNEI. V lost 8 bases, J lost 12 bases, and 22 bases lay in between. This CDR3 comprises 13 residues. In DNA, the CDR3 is TGTGCCAGCGGACCTGGGACGGGAGATGGAAACACCTTC. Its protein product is CASGPGTGDGNTF.

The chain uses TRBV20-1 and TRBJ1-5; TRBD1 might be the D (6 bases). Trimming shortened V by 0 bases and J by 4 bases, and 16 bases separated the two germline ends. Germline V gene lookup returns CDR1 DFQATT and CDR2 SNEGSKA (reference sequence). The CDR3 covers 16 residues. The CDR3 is CSARDLPTGRNQPQHF. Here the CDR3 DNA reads TGCAGTGCTAGAGATCTCCCGACAGGCCGAAATCAGCCCCAGCATTTT.

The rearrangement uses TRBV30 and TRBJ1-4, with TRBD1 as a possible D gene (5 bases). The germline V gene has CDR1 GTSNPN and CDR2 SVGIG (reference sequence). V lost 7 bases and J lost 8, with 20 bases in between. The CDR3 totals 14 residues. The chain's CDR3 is CAFSTLTGYEKLFF. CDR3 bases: TGTGCCTTCTCCACCCTAACAGGATACGAAAAACTGTTTTTT.

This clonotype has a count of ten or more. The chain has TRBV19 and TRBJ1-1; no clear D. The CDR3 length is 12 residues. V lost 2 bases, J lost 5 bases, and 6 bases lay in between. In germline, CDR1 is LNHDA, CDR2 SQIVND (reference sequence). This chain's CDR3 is CASSISWTEAFF. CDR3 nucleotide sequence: TGTGCCAGTAGTATAAGTTGGACTGAAGCTTTCTTT.

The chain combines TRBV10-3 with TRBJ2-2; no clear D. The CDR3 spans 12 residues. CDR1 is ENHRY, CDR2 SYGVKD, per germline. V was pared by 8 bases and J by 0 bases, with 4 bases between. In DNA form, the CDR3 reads TGTGCCATCGGGACGAACACCGGGGAGCTGTTTTTT. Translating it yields CAIGTNTGELFF.

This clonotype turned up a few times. The CDR3 bases are TGTGCCAGCAGTAAACAGGGGATCTCCTACGAGCAGTACTTC. Translating gives CASSKQGISYEQYF. The chain joins TRBV25-1 to TRBJ2-7, with 7 nucleotides matching TRBD1. This CDR3 is 14 amino acids long. The junction had 4 bases not matched to a gene; V was cut back by 5 bases and J by 0 bases. Germline V gene sequence: CDR1 MGHDK, CDR2 SYGVNS.

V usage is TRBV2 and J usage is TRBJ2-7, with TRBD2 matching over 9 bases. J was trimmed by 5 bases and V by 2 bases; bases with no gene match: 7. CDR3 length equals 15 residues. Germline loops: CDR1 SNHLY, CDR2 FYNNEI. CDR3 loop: CASSEPSGVSHEQYF. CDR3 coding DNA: TGTGCCAGCAGTGAACCTAGCGGGGTATCCCACGAGCAGTACTTC.

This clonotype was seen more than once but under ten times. CDR3 sequence (DNA): TGTGCCTGGGCCACCGACAGTGGCGGCTACACCTTC. Its translation: CAWATDSGGYTF. The chain is built from TRBV7-2 and TRBJ1-2; a weak D match, TRBD1 (5 bases). V was clipped by 11 bases and J by 8 bases, with 18 bases between them. This CDR3 is built from 12 residues. Per germline, CDR1 SGHTA and CDR2 FQGNSA.